This T cell receptor (beta chain) came from a study of OX40 agonist ivuxolimab in advanced cancers. The repertoire was sequenced with immunoSEQ multiplex PCR; TCRdb's copy has only in-frame clones and lacks some. Among just under 55,000 clones listed, 80% were seen once. As concerns this clone: Other DNA sequences in this specimen translate into the identical CDR3.

The J segment lost 1 base and the V segment lost 6 bases, leaving 8 bases of the junction unmatched. CDR3 length: 15 residues. From germline, CDR1 is SGHTA and CDR2 FQGNSA. The chain joins TRBV7-2 to TRBJ2-5, with TRBD1 matching 7 bases. Material: CD4+ or CD8+ T cells sorted from blood, obtained in a trial of the OX40 agonist ivuxolimab. The sequence came from an adult with an advanced solid tumor such as melanoma, head and neck, liver or kidney cancer. The CDR3: CASRRGPTPQETQYF. DNA for the CDR3: TGTGCCAGCAGGAGGGGGCCTACTCCCCAAGAGACCCAGTACTTC.